The entry below describes one T cell receptor (beta chain). The antigen remains undetermined. This sample stems from a study of identical twins. V lost 8 bases, J lost 0 bases, and 7 bases stayed unmatched. The V gene's germline CDR1 is MNHNS and CDR2 SASEGT. CDR3 size: 15 residues. Study findings and constraints: When twins shared out-of-frame alpha sequences, those sequences had excess low generation probability.

Using its own MiXCR run on the 5' RACE reads, TCRdb lists one record per CDR3 protein. The sample lists nearly 900,000 distinct CDR3 sequences, more than 9% occurring once. These data also formed part of another study, on yellow fever vaccine responses in identical twins.

Sequencing was performed on PBMCs. The rearrangement uses TRBV6-1 and TRBJ2-1, with 7 bases that match TRBD1. The receptor was isolated from a woman aged 18-30 years in good health. The CDR3 reads CASGSGTDSYNEQFF. The CDR3 region has the DNA TGTGCCAGCGGGTCCGGGACAGACTCCTACAATGAGCAGTTCTTC.